Below, 19 T cell receptor beta chains from the same sample are listed, as sequenced in a study of T cell responses to AZD1222 COVID-19 vaccine. Using immunoSEQ multiplex PCR, the repertoire was profiled, and TCRdb retains in-frame clones only, with some absent. The sample holds 70,000 to 75,000 clones, about 90% seen once. Specimen: peripheral blood, collected 28 days after the second AZD1222 dose. Receptor source: an adult who received the AZD1222 COVID-19 vaccine.

The rearrangement uses TRBV2 and TRBJ1-5; 7 bases map to TRBD1. The germline gives CDR1 SNHLY, CDR2 FYNNEI. This CDR3 has 16 residues. The V gene end was trimmed by 6 bases and the J gene end by 0 bases; junction bases not matched to a gene: 8. In DNA form, the CDR3 reads TGTGCCAGCAGGGCCGGGACAGCGAATAGCAATCAGCCCCAGCATTTT. This gives the protein CASRAGTANSNQPQHF.

The V gene is TRBV29-1, the J gene TRBJ1-1, with unresolved D. The length of the CDR3 is 11 residues. Trimming removed 6 bases from V and 11 bases from J, with 16 bases in between. Germline CDR1 and CDR2: SQVTM and ANQGSEA. CDR3 in DNA: TGCAGCGTAGAACTGCACGGTCACGCTTTCTTT. This sequence encodes CSVELHGHAFF.

As concerns this clone: Distinct nucleotide sequences in the sample also encode this CDR3. V usage is TRBV24-1 and J usage is TRBJ2-2, with 10 bases that match TRBD1. The CDR3 totals 14 residues. Germline CDR1 KGHDR, CDR2 SFDVKD. The junction had 2 bases not matched to a gene; V was cut back by 7 bases and J by 4 bases. CDR3 bases: TGTGCCACCAGAGGGACAGGGGCCACCGGGGAGCTGTTTTTT. Its protein product is CATRGTGATGELFF.

This clone was detected once. The V gene is TRBV6-1, the J gene TRBJ2-1, with TRBD1 identical over 9 bases. Germline-derived CDR1 and CDR2 are MNHNS and SASEGT. The CDR3 runs 16 residues. The V segment lost 4 bases and the J segment 3 bases; nucleotides outside the gene matches: 7. The CDR3 spells CASSAPGQGFYNEQFF. In nucleotides, the CDR3 is TGTGCCAGCAGTGCGCCGGGACAGGGTTTCTACAATGAGCAGTTCTTC.

The genes are TRBV28 and TRBJ1-4; D unresolved. The CDR3 extends over 15 amino acids. Trimming left V 4 bases short and J 5 bases short, with 14 bases between. Germline values: CDR1 MDHEN, CDR2 SYDVKM. Here the CDR3 reads CASSSPTPANEKLFF. In DNA, the CDR3 is TGTGCCAGCAGTTCTCCCACACCGGCCAATGAAAAACTGTTTTTT.

The rearrangement links TRBV7-9 to TRBJ2-7, with D possibly being TRBD2 (5 bases). This CDR3 has 11 amino acids. In germline, CDR1 is SEHNR, CDR2 FQNEAQ (reference sequence). Trimming cost V 5 bases and J 9 bases, with 11 bases left between them. Here the CDR3 reads CASSRRAGQYF. The CDR3, as DNA: TGTGCCAGCAGCCGGCGTGCGGGGCAGTACTTC.

The gene calls are TRBV18 and TRBJ2-3; a possible D gene is TRBD2 (6 bases). The CDR3 is 17 residues long. Deletions cut 3 bases from V and 1 base from J, with 17 bases between. The V gene's germline CDR1 is KGHSH and CDR2 LQKENI. The DNA for the CDR3 is TGTGCCAGCTCACCGGGATACGGGAGAGAGGGCACAGATACGCAGTATTTT. It specifies CASSPGYGREGTDTQYF.

Only one count was recorded for this clone. The rearrangement uses TRBV2 and TRBJ2-2, with a possible D match to TRBD1 (6 bases). V lost 2 bases to trimming and J lost 4 bases, with 11 bases between them. Looked up from germline, CDR1 is SNHLY and CDR2 is FYNNEI. This CDR3 is built from 15 residues. The CDR3 spells CASSESYRATGELFF. The CDR3 bases are TGTGCCAGCAGTGAAAGTTACAGGGCCACCGGGGAGCTGTTTTTT.

The rearrangement links TRBV5-8 to TRBJ1-5; a weak D match, TRBD1 (6 bases). This CDR3 spans 15 amino acids. V lost 0 bases and J lost 7, with 14 bases in between. Germline CDR1 reads SGHTS; CDR2 reads YDEGEE. This CDR3 is CASSLVLGAGQPQHF. The CDR3 DNA sequence: TGTGCCAGCAGCTTGGTACTGGGGGCTGGACAGCCCCAGCATTTT.

This chain uses TRBV19 with TRBJ1-3; a weak D match, TRBD1 (6 bases). Germline V lookup: CDR1 LNHDA, CDR2 SQIVND (reference sequence). Trimming stripped 5 bases from V and 0 bases from J, with 11 bases between. The CDR3 totals 15 residues. CDR3 bases: TGTGCCAGTAGTTCCCAGGACAGCTCTGGAAACACCATATATTTT. Translated, it gives CASSSQDSSGNTIYF.

The rearrangement joins TRBV7-9 to TRBJ1-4; D gene unclear. Germline CDR1 SEHNR, CDR2 FQNEAQ (reference sequence). V lost 3 bases to trimming and J lost 4 bases, with 15 bases between them. The CDR3 runs 16 residues. CDR3: CASSFPRWDSNEKLFF. The CDR3 region has the DNA TGTGCCAGCAGCTTCCCTAGGTGGGATAGTAATGAAAAACTGTTTTTT.

This CDR3 reads CASSRPGVDEKLFF. CDR3 in DNA: TGTGCCAGCAGCCGACCTGGGGTGGATGAAAAACTGTTTTTT. This sequence joins TRBV6-6 and TRBJ1-4; the D is unclear. Deletions cut 6 bases from V and 6 bases from J, with 14 bases between. This CDR3 region has 14 residues. Germline CDR1 reads MNHNY; CDR2 reads SVGAGI (reference sequence).

The chain recombines TRBV6-5 with TRBJ1-2; 7 bases are a match to TRBD1. This CDR3 is built from 16 residues. Germline CDR1 reads MNHEY; CDR2 reads SVGAGI. Losses at the gene ends were 0 bases for V and 4 bases for J; bases not matched to a gene: 8. This chain's CDR3 is CASSYSLGGTSYGYTF. CDR3 nucleotides: TGTGCCAGCAGTTACTCGTTAGGGGGCACGAGCTATGGCTACACCTTC.

This chain connects TRBV12-5 to TRBJ1-1, with D perhaps TRBD1 (5 bases). The CDR3 totals 15 residues. The germline V gene has CDR1 LGHNT and CDR2 FRNRAP. Trimming took 0 bases from V and 6 from J, leaving 14 bases between them. The CDR3 loop reads CASGLVFGARAEAFF. The CDR3 nucleotides read TGTGCTAGTGGTTTGGTATTCGGGGCTAGGGCTGAAGCTTTCTTT. The entire variable domain, with the rest obtained from reference TRBV12-5 and TRBJ1-1, is as follows: DARVTQTPRHKVTEMGQEVTMRCQPILGHNTVFWYRQTMMQGLELLAYFRNRAPLDDSGMPKDRFSAEMPDATLATLKIQPSEPRDSAVYFCASGLVFGARAEAFFGQGTRLTVV.

The chain is built from TRBV9 and TRBJ2-7, with 9 bases matching TRBD2. This CDR3 is built from 15 residues. Germline CDR1 reads SGDLS; CDR2 reads YYNGEE. V shed 4 bases and J 3 bases; nucleotides not matched to a gene: 8. This chain's CDR3 is CASSLAGHGFYEQYF. The CDR3 DNA reads TGTGCCAGCAGCCTAGCGGGACATGGGTTCTACGAGCAGTACTTC.

The V call is TRBV10-1, the J call TRBJ2-7; D may be TRBD1 (6 bases). The CDR3 covers 14 residues. CDR1 WNHNN and CDR2 SYGVQD come from the germline V gene (reference sequence). Deletions cut 3 bases from V and 3 bases from J, with 12 bases between. CDR3 amino acids: CASSETLGGYEQYF. CDR3 in DNA: TGCGCCAGCAGTGAAACCTTAGGGGGCTACGAGCAGTACTTC.

This chain links TRBV2 with TRBJ1-4; D is perhaps TRBD1 (5 bases). Germline V CDR1 and CDR2: SNHLY, FYNNEI. The V end was cut by 10 bases, the J end by 4 bases, with 13 bases between. The CDR3 runs 13 residues. The CDR3 loop is CATLDKLNEKLFF. Written as DNA, the CDR3 is TGTGCCACTTTGGACAAACTTAATGAAAAACTGTTTTTT.

The rearrangement links TRBV5-4 to TRBJ2-1; 11 bases are shared with TRBD2. This CDR3 comprises 15 residues. Germline trimming cut 4 bases from V and 6 bases from J; bases unmatched to any gene: 6. The germline gives CDR1 SGHNT, CDR2 YYREEE (reference sequence). The CDR3 loop reads CASSRGGLAANEQFF. CDR3 sequence (DNA): TGTGCCAGCAGCCGAGGGGGACTAGCGGCCAATGAGCAGTTCTTC.

There are a few counts of this clone. The rearrangement joins TRBV11-2 to TRBJ2-1; 9 nucleotides agree with TRBD2. This CDR3 region has 14 residues. J gave up 9 bases and V 1 base, and 4 bases lay outside the gene matches. Germline CDR1 SGHAT, CDR2 FQNNGV. The chain's CDR3 is CASSLVAGVGEQFF. The CDR3 DNA sequence: TGTGCCAGCAGCTTAGTAGCGGGAGTAGGTGAGCAGTTCTTC.